The 21 T cell receptor beta chains listed next were all sequenced from one sample in a study of blood T cells in healthy people across ages. It was with a sample-barcoded 5' primer and a J-beta primer mix that a second PCR of roughly 7 to 12 cycles was run. Via MiXCR, TCRdb re-called the 5' RACE reads, giving one row per CDR3 protein. The table records 550,000 to 800,000 distinct CDR3 sequences, approximately 29% of them present only once. Sequencing input: blood. Source of these receptors: a woman aged 80 or over in good health.

The table lists this clonotype with many counts. This chain joins TRBV6-2 or TRBV6-3 and TRBJ1-1; the D gene is possibly TRBD1 (5 bases). Germline V gene data show CDR1 as MNHEY and CDR2 as SVGEGT. The CDR3 loop spans 16 amino acids. Trimming stripped 6 bases from V and 3 bases from J, with 20 bases between. This CDR3 is CASSRQTFSRDTEAFF. CDR3 nucleotides: TGTGCCAGCAGCAGACAGACTTTTTCGAGGGACACTGAAGCTTTCTTT.

This clonotype was counted ten times or more. V is TRBV20-1 and J is TRBJ2-7, with TRBD2 matching over 10 bases. J gave up 4 bases and V 2 bases, and 8 bases lay outside the gene matches. Per the germline V gene, CDR1 is DFQATT and CDR2 is SNEGSKA (reference sequence). The CDR3 runs to 15 residues. The CDR3 DNA reads TGCAGTGCTAGACCTCCGCTAGCGGGGGTTTACGAGCAGTACTTC. It translates to CSARPPLAGVYEQYF.

In its sample, this clonotype was seen a few times. A single base separates this from a much larger clone, so it may be a read error. CDR3 residues: CSASDSRGNDIQYF. CDR3 nucleotide sequence: TGCAGTGCTAGTGATTCGCGGGGGAATGACATTCAGTACTTC. The V gene is TRBV20-1, the J gene TRBJ2-4, with 7 bases matching TRBD2. Germline lookup yields CDR1 DFQATT and CDR2 SNEGSKA (reference sequence). J was trimmed by 8 bases and V by 3 bases; bases with no gene match: 10. This CDR3 has 14 residues.

This chain links TRBV6-1 with TRBJ2-2, with D possibly being TRBD2 (5 bases). With 7 bases removed from V and 5 bases from J, the gap between germline ends came to 20 bases. The CDR3 loop spans 16 amino acids. Germline CDR1 reads MNHNS; CDR2 reads SASEGT. CDR3 loop: CASKLAGVQWTGELFF. For the CDR3, the DNA is TGTGCCAGCAAGCTAGCTGGGGTTCAATGGACCGGGGAGCTGTTTTTT.

This rearrangement joins TRBV7-9 to TRBJ1-4, with D tentatively TRBD1 (6 bases). CDR3 size: 13 residues. Germline assignment: CDR1 SEHNR and CDR2 FQNEAQ (reference sequence). V was cut by 5 bases and J by 10 bases, with 14 bases left in between. The CDR3 sequence is CASSPNAGAKLFF. The CDR3 region has the DNA TGTGCCAGCAGCCCGAACGCAGGGGCAAAACTGTTTTTT.

The chain joins TRBV7-3 to TRBJ2-1; 9 positions agree with TRBD2. J lost 2 bases, V lost 5 bases, and 7 bases had no gene match. Germline V gives CDR1 SGHTA, CDR2 FQGTGA. This CDR3 has 16 amino acids. CDR3 sequence: CASSPQRGATYNEQFF. DNA of the CDR3: TGTGCCAGCAGCCCCCAGCGGGGGGCCACCTACAATGAGCAGTTCTTC.

This clonotype was detected many times. The chain has TRBV5-1 and TRBJ2-5, with a possible D match to TRBD2 (7 bases). V lost 0 bases, J lost 4 bases, and 19 bases lay in between. Germline V gene data show CDR1 as SGHRS and CDR2 as YFSETQ. The CDR3 loop spans 17 amino acids. CDR3 residues: CASSLAGAGAGGETQYF. DNA for the CDR3: TGCGCCAGCAGCTTGGCTGGGGCGGGGGCCGGGGGAGAGACCCAGTACTTC. Full variable domain (outside the CDR3, taken from reference TRBV5-1 and TRBJ2-5): KAGVTQTPRYLIKTRGQQVTLSCSPISGHRSVSWYQQTPGQGLQFLFEYFSETQRNKGNFPGRFSGRQFSNSRSEMNVSTLELGDSALYLCASSLAGAGAGGETQYFGPGTRLLVL.

This sequence joins TRBV7-9 and TRBJ1-1; TRBD1 agrees at 9 bases. Germline trimming cut 6 bases from V and 0 bases from J; bases unmatched to any gene: 14. The CDR3 covers 18 residues. Germline lookup yields CDR1 SEHNR and CDR2 FQNEAQ (reference sequence). The CDR3, as DNA: TGTGCCAGCAGTCTATCCGGGACAGGGACCCTCATGAACACTGAAGCTTTCTTT. Translated: CASSLSGTGTLMNTEAFF. The whole variable domain, filled in from reference TRBV7-9 and TRBJ1-1, reads DTGVSQNPRHKITKRGQNVTFRCDPISEHNRLYWYRQTLGQGPEFLTYFQNEAQLEKSRLLSDRFSAERPKGSFSTLEIQRTEQGDSAMYLCASSLSGTGTLMNTEAFFGQGTRLTVV.

Worth noting for this clonotype: Given a much more abundant clone one base away, this may be a read error. The rearrangement uses TRBV5-1 and TRBJ2-3; maybe TRBD2 (5 bases). This CDR3 is built from 15 residues. Looked up from germline, CDR1 is SGHRS and CDR2 is YFSETQ. This CDR3 is CASSLVRVGTDTRYF. Written as DNA, the CDR3 is TGCGCCAGCAGCTTGGTGCGGGTCGGCACAGATACGCGGTATTTT.

Ten or more counts support this clonotype. This CDR3 reads CASSRTQGAGSETQYF. CDR3 sequence (DNA): TGTGCCAGCAGCCGAACCCAGGGGGCGGGTTCGGAGACCCAGTACTTC. This chain links TRBV28 with TRBJ2-5; 8 positions match TRBD1. The germline gives CDR1 MDHEN, CDR2 SYDVKM. The CDR3 contains 16 residues. V lost 6 bases and J lost 5; bases outside the gene matches: 14.

This clonotype appeared a few times. The V gene is TRBV6-1, the J gene TRBJ2-7; TRBD2 is a possible D gene (6 bases). The CDR3 runs 16 residues. Germline-derived CDR1 and CDR2 are MNHNS and SASEGT. Trimming removed 7 bases from V and 1 base from J, with 20 bases in between. CDR3 sequence reads: CASTAAWGRSSYEQYF. The CDR3 nucleotides read TGTGCCAGCACCGCAGCCTGGGGGAGGTCGTCCTACGAGCAGTACTTC.

This clonotype was counted a few times. V usage is TRBV7-9 and J usage is TRBJ1-3; D gene uncertain. From germline, CDR1 is SEHNR and CDR2 FQNEAQ (reference sequence). This CDR3 spans 15 amino acids. V lost 5 bases, J lost 3 bases, and 14 bases lay in between. This chain's CDR3 is CASSVAPGSGNTIYF. The CDR3 nucleotides read TGTGCCAGCAGCGTCGCCCCGGGGAGTGGAAACACCATATATTTT.

The chain combines TRBV5-6 with TRBJ1-1; D possibly corresponds to TRBD1 (6 bases). Germline loops: CDR1 SGHDT, CDR2 YYEEEE. The V end lost 6 bases, the J end lost 4 bases, and 13 bases lay between the germline ends. This CDR3 comprises 13 residues. In DNA, the CDR3 is TGTGCCAGCACCCTAGGGGGGGTCACTGAAGCTTTCTTT. This translates into CASTLGGVTEAFF.

This clonotype was found many times. The chain links TRBV20-1 to TRBJ2-4, with a weak D call TRBD1 (7 bases). Germline V gene sequence: CDR1 DFQATT, CDR2 SNEGSKA (reference sequence). CDR3 length equals 15 residues. Trimming removed 1 base at V and 0 bases at J, with 10 bases between. The CDR3 spells CSARVQGGAKNIQYF. The CDR3 DNA reads as TGCAGTGCTAGAGTGCAGGGGGGAGCCAAAAACATTCAGTACTTC.

This clonotype occurred a few times. A read error is possible here, since a much larger clone lies one base away. The gene calls are TRBV4-1 and TRBJ1-2; the D gene is possibly TRBD1 (5 bases). This CDR3 is built from 15 residues. V gave up 5 bases and J gave up 12 bases, with 25 bases separating them. Germline lookup yields CDR1 MGHRA and CDR2 YSYEKL. The chain's CDR3 is CASSEALSEGWGHTF. In nucleotides, the CDR3 is TGCGCCAGCAGCGAAGCTCTTTCTGAGGGCTGGGGCCACACCTTC.

This clonotype has at least ten counts. The chain employs TRBV2 and TRBJ1-5; no clear D. Germline values: CDR1 SNHLY, CDR2 FYNNEI. There are 13 residues in the CDR3. Trimming removed 6 bases at V and 0 bases at J, with 6 bases between. Here the CDR3 reads CASRYYSNQPQHF. The CDR3 nucleotides read TGTGCCAGCAGATACTATAGCAATCAGCCCCAGCATTTT.

This clonotype was counted ten times or more. This sequence joins TRBV12-3 or TRBV12-4 and TRBJ2-3; 7 bases are shared with TRBD1. This CDR3 contains 15 residues. V was pared by 8 bases and J by 0 bases, with 8 bases of the junction left unmatched. CDR3 amino acids: CASANQGVSTDTQYF. Here the CDR3 DNA reads TGTGCCAGCGCTAATCAGGGGGTGAGCACAGATACGCAGTATTTT.

This clonotype was counted many times. This chain joins TRBV9 and TRBJ1-5, with TRBD1 as a possible D gene (6 bases). V lost 3 bases to trimming and J lost 2 bases, with 12 bases between them. The germline gives CDR1 SGDLS, CDR2 YYNGEE. The CDR3 consists of 15 residues. As DNA, the CDR3 is TGTGCCAGCAGCGCAGGAGGGGGGGGCAATCAGCCCCAGCATTTT. Its translation is CASSAGGGGNQPQHF.

Turning to this clonotype: This may stem from a read error, because a much larger clone lies one nucleotide away. Without the conserved terminal phenylalanine or tryptophan, this CDR3 likely stems from a read error. The J gene is TRBJ1-5, the V gene TRBV20-1; no clear D. Trimming removed 6 bases at V and 5 bases at J, with 14 bases between. Germline CDR1 reads DFQATT; CDR2 reads SNEGSKA (reference sequence). This CDR3 comprises 13 residues. The CDR3 DNA is TGCAGTGCGCGCGTATCTGAAGATCAGCCCCAGCATTGT. This codes for CSARVSEDQPQHC.

Concerning this clonotype itself: A read error may explain this, as a much larger clone is one base away. The chain recombines TRBV20-1 with TRBJ2-7; D remains ambiguous. The germline gives CDR1 DFQATT, CDR2 SNEGSKA (reference sequence). Between the trimmed V and J ends, which lost 6 bases and 7 bases, there was a span of 19 bases. This CDR3 comprises 13 residues. Written as DNA, the CDR3 is TGCAGTGCAGCCTTACACGAAAAGAATGAGCAGTACTTC. This codes for CSAALHEKNEQYF.

The chain couples TRBV5-5 to TRBJ2-4; 7 nucleotides line up with TRBD1. The DNA end is a closer match to TRBJ2-7, so the J assignment may be wrong. This CDR3 is built from 15 residues. Looked up from germline, CDR1 is SGHKS and CDR2 is YYEKEE (reference sequence). The CDR3 spells CASSLGDRVVHEQYF. The CDR3 DNA reads as TGTGCCAGCAGCTTGGGTGACAGGGTGGTCCACGAGCAGTACTTC.